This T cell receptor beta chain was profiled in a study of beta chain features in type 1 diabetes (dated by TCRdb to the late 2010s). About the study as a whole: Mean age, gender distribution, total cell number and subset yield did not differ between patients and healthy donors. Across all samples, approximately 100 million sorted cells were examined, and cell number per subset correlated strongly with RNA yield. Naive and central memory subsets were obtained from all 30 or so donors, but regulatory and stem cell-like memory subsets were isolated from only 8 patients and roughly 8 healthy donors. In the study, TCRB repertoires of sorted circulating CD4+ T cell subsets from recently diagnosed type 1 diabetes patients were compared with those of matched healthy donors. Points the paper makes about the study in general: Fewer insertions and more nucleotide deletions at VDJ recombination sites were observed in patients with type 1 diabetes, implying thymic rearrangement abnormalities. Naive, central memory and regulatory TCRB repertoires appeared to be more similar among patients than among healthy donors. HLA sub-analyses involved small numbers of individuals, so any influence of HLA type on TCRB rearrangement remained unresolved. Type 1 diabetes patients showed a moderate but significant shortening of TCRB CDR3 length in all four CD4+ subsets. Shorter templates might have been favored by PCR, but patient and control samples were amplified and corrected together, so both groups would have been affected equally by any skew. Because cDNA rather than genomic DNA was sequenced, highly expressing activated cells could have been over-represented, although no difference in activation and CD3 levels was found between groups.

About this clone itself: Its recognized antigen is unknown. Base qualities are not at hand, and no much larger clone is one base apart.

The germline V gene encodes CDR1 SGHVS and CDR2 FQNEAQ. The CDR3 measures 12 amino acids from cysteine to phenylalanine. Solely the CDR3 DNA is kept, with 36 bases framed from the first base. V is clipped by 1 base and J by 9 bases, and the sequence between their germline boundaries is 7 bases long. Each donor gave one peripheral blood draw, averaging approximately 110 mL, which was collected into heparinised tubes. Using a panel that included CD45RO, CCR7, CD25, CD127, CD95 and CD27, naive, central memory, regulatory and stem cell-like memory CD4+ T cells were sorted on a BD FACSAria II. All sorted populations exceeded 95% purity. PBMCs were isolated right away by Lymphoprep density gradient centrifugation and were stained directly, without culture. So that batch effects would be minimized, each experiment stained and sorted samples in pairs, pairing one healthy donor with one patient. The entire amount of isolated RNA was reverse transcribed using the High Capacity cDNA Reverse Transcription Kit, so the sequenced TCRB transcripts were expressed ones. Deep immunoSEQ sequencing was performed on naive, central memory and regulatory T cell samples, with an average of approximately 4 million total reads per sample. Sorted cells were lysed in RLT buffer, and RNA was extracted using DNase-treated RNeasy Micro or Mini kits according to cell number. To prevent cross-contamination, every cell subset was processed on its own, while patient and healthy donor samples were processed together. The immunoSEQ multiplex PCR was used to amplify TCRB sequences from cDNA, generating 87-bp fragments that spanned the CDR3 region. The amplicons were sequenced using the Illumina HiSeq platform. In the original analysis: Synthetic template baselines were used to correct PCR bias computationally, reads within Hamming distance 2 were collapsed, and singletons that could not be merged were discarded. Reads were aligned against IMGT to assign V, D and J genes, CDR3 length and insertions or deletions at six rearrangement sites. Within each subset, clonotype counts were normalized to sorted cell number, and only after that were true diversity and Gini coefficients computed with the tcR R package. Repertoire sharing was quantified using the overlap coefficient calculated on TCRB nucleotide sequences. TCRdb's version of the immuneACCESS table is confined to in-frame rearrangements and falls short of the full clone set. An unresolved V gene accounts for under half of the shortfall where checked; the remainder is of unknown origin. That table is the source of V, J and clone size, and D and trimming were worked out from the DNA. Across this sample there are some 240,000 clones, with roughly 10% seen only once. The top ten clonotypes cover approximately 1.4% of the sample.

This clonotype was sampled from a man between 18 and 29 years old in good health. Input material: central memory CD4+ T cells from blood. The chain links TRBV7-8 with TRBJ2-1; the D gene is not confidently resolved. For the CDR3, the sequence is CASSLVQAEQFF. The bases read TGTGCCAGCAGCTTAGTCCAGGCTGAGCAGTTCTTC.